Shown below are 18 T cell receptor beta chains from a single sample sequenced in a study of low-dose radiotherapy and immunotherapy resistance in tumors. Sample time point: before trial treatment. cDNA synthesis used a TRAV/TRBV-specific primer set for both chains. TCR amplification used 20 to 25 PCR cycles, a constant-region primer and a V-primer adapter. MiXCR was run by TCRdb on the reads, yielding one entry per CDR3 protein. This table has 65,000 to 100,000 distinct CDR3 sequences, around 17% appearing once. This material consisted of PBMCs, taken before treatment. The receptors come from a male donor with prostate cancer.

The sample holds many counts of this clonotype. The genes are TRBV29-1 and TRBJ1-2; D gene uncertain. V dropped 3 bases and J dropped 7 bases, with 12 bases sitting between them. The CDR3 runs to 12 residues. CDR1 and CDR2 (germline): SQVTM, ANQGSEA. CDR3 amino acids: CSVDRGSGGYTF. DNA of the CDR3: TGCAGCGTTGATCGGGGTAGCGGTGGCTACACCTTC.

This sequence joins TRBV29-1 and TRBJ2-1; 13 bases fit TRBD2. The CDR3 runs 13 residues. V lost 4 bases to trimming and J lost 7 bases; unmatched junction nucleotides: 1. Per germline, CDR1 SQVTM and CDR2 ANQGSEA. The CDR3 DNA sequence: TGCAGCGTTGGGACTAGCGGGGGTAATGAGCAGTTCTTC. It is translated as CSVGTSGGNEQFF.

This clonotype has at least ten counts. This rearrangement joins TRBV27 to TRBJ2-1, with 10 nucleotides matching TRBD1. Per germline, CDR1 MNHEY and CDR2 SMNVEV (reference sequence). The CDR3 has 16 amino acids. The junction had 7 bases not matched to a gene; V was cut back by 2 bases and J by 6 bases. The CDR3 sequence: CASSLLGQGGPNEQFF. CDR3 DNA: TGTGCCAGCAGTTTACTCGGACAGGGGGGCCCCAATGAGCAGTTCTTC.

V is TRBV27 and J is TRBJ1-4, with 11 positions matching TRBD1. V lost 6 bases to trimming and J lost 8 bases; unmatched junction nucleotides: 8. This CDR3 contains 15 residues. Germline V gives CDR1 MNHEY, CDR2 SMNVEV (reference sequence). The CDR3 region is CASRFQGTGGEKLFF. The CDR3 DNA reads TGTGCCAGCAGGTTCCAAGGGACAGGGGGGGAAAAACTGTTTTTT. Using reference TRBV27 and TRBJ1-4 for the parts outside the CDR3, the full variable domain is EAQVTQNPRYLITVTGKKLTVTCSQNMNHEYMSWYRQDPGLGLRQIYYSMNVEVTDKGDVPEGYKVSRKEKRNFPLILESPSPNQTSLYFCASRFQGTGGEKLFFGSGTQLSVL.

Note on this clonotype: This likely reflects a read error, since a far larger clone is one base away. The V and J genes are TRBV13 and TRBJ2-6, with 8 bases lining up with TRBD1. The V gene end was trimmed by 7 bases and the J gene end by 4 bases; junction bases not matched to a gene: 21. CDR3 length: 20 residues. The germline CDR1 and CDR2 sequences are PRHDT and FYEKMQ (reference sequence). CDR3 in DNA: TGTGCCAGCAACAAGCGGCTCAGGGGGCGCCTGGAAACCGGGGCCAACGTCCTGACTTTC. Translation gives CASNKRLRGRLETGANVLTF.

This clonotype was observed at least ten times. V gene TRBV11-2 combines with J gene TRBJ2-1; D uncertain. CDR3 length: 15 residues. V gave up 3 bases and J gave up 6 bases, with 15 bases separating them. The V gene's germline CDR1 is SGHAT and CDR2 FQNNGV. The CDR3 DNA sequence: TGTGCCAGCAGCTTGGATCGTGGGTCAGGCAATGAGCAGTTCTTC. This translates into CASSLDRGSGNEQFF.

This clonotype was counted at least ten times. J is TRBJ2-7 and V is TRBV7-3; a weak D match, TRBD1 (6 bases). V was trimmed by 7 bases and J by 2 bases, leaving 18 bases between them. This CDR3 is built from 15 residues. Germline CDR1 SGHTA, CDR2 FQGTGA. CDR3 residues: CASNLTGGSTYEQYF. The CDR3 DNA follows: TGTGCCAGCAACCTGACAGGCGGCTCCACCTACGAGCAGTACTTC.

The chain uses TRBV20-1 and TRBJ2-1; perhaps D is TRBD1 or TRBD2 (6 bases each). V was cut by 1 base and J by 7 bases, with 17 bases left in between. This CDR3 has 15 residues. Germline CDR1 DFQATT, CDR2 SNEGSKA (reference sequence). The CDR3 reads CSARALARGTNEQFF. The CDR3 nucleotides read TGCAGTGCTAGAGCCCTAGCGAGGGGGACAAATGAGCAGTTCTTC.

Of note for this clonotype: No DNA is shown, since the ends of the CDR3 on it are uncertain; the CDR3 is the one TCRdb lists. The chain is built from TRBV2 and TRBJ2-2; the table names TRBD1, a call not compared with the DNA. Ends included, the CDR3 has 18 residues. In germline, CDR1 is SNHLY, CDR2 FYNNEI. CDR3 sequence reads: CASVSQGVNTGELFFFFF.

The chain has TRBV2 and TRBJ1-1; D unresolved. The CDR3 contains 14 residues. The germline V gene has CDR1 SNHLY and CDR2 FYNNEI. V was pared by 5 bases and J by 1 base, with 11 bases between. The CDR3 reads CASSPIGRNTEAFF. The CDR3 DNA follows: TGTGCCAGCAGTCCGATTGGGAGGAACACTGAAGCTTTCTTT.

This clonotype showed up many times. The rearrangement uses TRBV19 and TRBJ1-3; D call uncertain. Trimming left V 5 bases short and J 4 bases short, with 15 bases between. Germline loops: CDR1 LNHDA, CDR2 SQIVND (reference sequence). The CDR3 extends over 15 amino acids. CDR3 region: CASSPIRSAGNTIYF. The CDR3 coding sequence is TGTGCCAGTAGTCCCATTCGGTCTGCCGGAAACACCATATATTTT. The whole variable domain, remainder taken from reference TRBV19 and TRBJ1-3, is DGGITQSPKYLFRKEGQNVTLSCEQNLNHDAMYWYRQDPGQGLRLIYYSQIVNDFQKGDIAEGYSVSREKKESFPLTVTSAQKNPTAFYLCASSPIRSAGNTIYFGEGSWLTVV.

The table lists this clonotype with a few counts. This chain uses TRBV5-4 with TRBJ2-2; 7 nucleotides align to TRBD2. The junction had 3 bases not matched to a gene; V was cut back by 4 bases and J by 3 bases. This CDR3 is 14 amino acids long. The germline V gene encodes CDR1 SGHNT and CDR2 YYREEE (reference sequence). Here the CDR3 DNA reads TGTGCCAGCAGCCGGGACTACCACACCGGGGAGCTGTTTTTT. This gives the protein CASSRDYHTGELFF.

This clonotype appeared many times. This chain uses TRBV29-1 with TRBJ2-7; the D call may be TRBD1 or TRBD2 (6 bases each). With 3 bases removed from V and 7 bases from J, the gap between germline ends came to 19 bases. Germline V gives CDR1 SQVTM, CDR2 ANQGSEA. CDR3 length: 14 residues. This CDR3 is CSVEWGASLGEQYF. The CDR3 DNA reads TGCAGCGTTGAGTGGGGGGCCAGCCTAGGGGAGCAGTACTTC.

This clonotype was seen repeatedly, ten times or more. The chain combines TRBV19 with TRBJ2-4, with unresolved D. Trimming left V 0 bases short and J 8 bases short, with 2 bases between. From germline, CDR1 is LNHDA and CDR2 SQIVND (reference sequence). The CDR3 length is 11 residues. The CDR3 DNA reads as TGTGCCAGTAGTATAGAAGACATTCAGTACTTC. Translated, it gives CASSIEDIQYF.

Ten or more counts support this clonotype. The gene calls are TRBV2 and TRBJ2-5, with 8 bases lining up with TRBD2. CDR3 length equals 14 residues. J was trimmed by 2 bases and V by 7 bases; bases with no gene match: 6. Germline V gene sequence: CDR1 SNHLY, CDR2 FYNNEI. Here the CDR3 DNA reads TGTGCCAGCAACAGCGGGGGAGCGCAAGAGACCCAGTACTTC. It specifies CASNSGGAQETQYF.

The gene calls are TRBV3-1 and TRBJ1-5, with D possibly being TRBD1 (5 bases). Trimming removed 3 bases at V and 4 bases at J, with 13 bases between. Germline-derived CDR1 and CDR2 are LGHDT and YNNKEL (reference sequence). The CDR3 sequence is 15 residues long. CDR3 coding DNA: TGTGCCAGCAGCCAGGCTTCAGGGAGTAATCAGCCCCAGCATTTT. This encodes CASSQASGSNQPQHF.

This clonotype showed up many times. The rearrangement joins TRBV10-3 to TRBJ2-5; 13 nucleotides agree with TRBD2. The trim removed 6 bases at V and 1 base at J, leaving 5 bases unmatched. The CDR3 is 16 amino acids. Germline values: CDR1 ENHRY, CDR2 SYGVKD. In DNA, the CDR3 is TGTGCCATCAGCGGACGACTAGCGGGGGGCCAAGAGACCCAGTACTTC. Translating it yields CAISGRLAGGQETQYF.

In this sample, this clonotype turned up many times. The chain uses TRBV7-2 and TRBJ1-6, with 7 bases that match TRBD1. The germline V gene has CDR1 SGHTA and CDR2 FQGNSA. The trim removed 5 bases at V and 6 bases at J, leaving 7 bases unmatched. The CDR3 runs to 15 residues. The CDR3 region is CASSLPGQSNSPLHF. The CDR3 nucleotides are TGTGCCAGCAGCCTTCCGGGACAGAGTAATTCACCCCTCCACTTT. Full variable domain (outside the CDR3, taken from reference TRBV7-2 and TRBJ1-6): GAGVSQSPSNKVTEKGKDVELRCDPISGHTALYWYRQSLGQGLEFLIYFQGNSAPDKSGLPSDRFSAERTGGSVSTLTIQRTQQEDSAVYLCASSLPGQSNSPLHFGNGTRLTVT.